This T cell receptor beta chain was captured by sequencing in a study of blood T cell repertoires in COVID-19. For the study at large: T cells, B-cell-depleted T cells, or PBMCs provided the cDNA or gDNA that served as material.

V was clipped by 4 bases and J by 5 bases, with 20 bases between them. CDR3 length equals 16 residues. CDR1 and CDR2 from the germline V gene are SGHNT and YENEEA. Profiling relied on immunoSEQ multiplex PCR, and the TCRdb table lists in-frame clones only, not all of them. This table holds over 35,000 clones, 75% to 85% found once. This chain uses TRBV11-3 with TRBJ2-5; TRBD2 is a possible D gene (5 bases). The receptor's source is an older man with acute or convalescent COVID-19. Sequenced material: peripheral blood. The CDR3 DNA is TGTGCCAGCAGCTCCGGCCGGGGTGTGGGAGAGGAGACCCAGTACTTC. Protein sequence: CASSSGRGVGEETQYF.